A single sample gave rise to the 3 T cell receptor beta chains below, sequenced in a study of PD-1 blockade in mismatch repair-deficient tumors. TCRdb's copy holds only in-frame clones and misses some; the assay was immunoSEQ multiplex PCR. Among about 120,000 clones, about 86% were seen once, and the ten largest hold 13%. The specimen comprised peripheral blood, sampled 44 weeks after starting pembrolizumab. Every receptor here comes from an adult with mismatch repair-deficient cancer.

On this clone: The junction differs from germline at one of its ends, possibly a read error. The rearrangement uses TRBV30 and TRBJ2-7, with 8 bases that match TRBD1. Germline loops: CDR1 GTSNPN, CDR2 SVGIG (reference sequence). CDR3 size: 13 residues. The CDR3 reads CAWSQTGTGHSIF. CDR3 sequence (DNA): TGTGCCTGGAGTCAAACCGGGACAGGACATTCGATCTTC.

The rearrangement links TRBV4-3 to TRBJ2-7, with D unclear. Germline V CDR1 and CDR2: LGHNA, YSLEER. There are 13 residues in the CDR3. V lost 0 bases, J lost 2 bases, and 5 bases lay in between. CDR3 protein: CASSQDRAYEQYF. In DNA form, the CDR3 reads TGCGCCAGCAGCCAAGATCGTGCCTACGAGCAGTACTTC.

The rearrangement joins TRBV2 to TRBJ1-2, with D possibly matching TRBD1 (5 bases). V was shortened by 6 bases and J by 2 bases, with 16 bases between the two germline ends. This CDR3 has 15 residues. CDR1 is SNHLY and CDR2 is FYNNEI in the germline V gene. The CDR3 sequence is CASRAGTSGNYGYTF. The CDR3 DNA is TGTGCCAGCAGGGCTGGGACCTCGGGGAACTATGGCTACACCTTC.